This is a list of T cell receptor beta chains from one sample in a study of T-cell memory formation after mild COVID-19. In TCRdb, the 5' RACE reads were re-called with MiXCR into one record per CDR3 protein. The sample lists 250,000 to 300,000 distinct CDR3 sequences; about a sixth were seen once. The sample taken for sequencing was PBMCs or a T cell subset sorted from them (not recorded which). These receptor sequences come from a young man who had mild COVID-19 (a few samples of this study predate the infection). Cell type and time point are not known. CDR3s include the opening cysteine and the closing phenylalanine or tryptophan. A D gene is named only where the DNA matches it firmly. Some rows have no size entry. The others give once, few or many, or a class for an expanded clone.

abundance	d_gene	v_gene	j_gene	CDR3nt	CDR3aa
few	.	TRBV7-9	TRBJ1-1	TGTGCCAGCCGAGGCCGCGGCATGAACACTGAAGCTTTCTTT	CASRGRGMNTEAFF
.	TRBD2	TRBV7-3	TRBJ2-3	TGTGCCAGCAGCCGAGCGGGGTCGGCAGATACGCAGTATTTT	CASSRAGSADTQYF
.	.	TRBV27	TRBJ2-3	TGTGCCAGCAGTTTCGGGGTTCTCTCAGATACGCAGTATTTT	CASSFGVLSDTQYF
.	.	TRBV20-1	TRBJ1-1	TGCAGTGCCAAAGACACCAGATTTGTAGCTTTCTTT	CSAKDTRFVAFF
.	TRBD1	TRBV12-3/TRBV12-4	TRBJ1-4	TGTGCCAGCAGTTCCCTCGGACAGGGCGGCAAACTGTTTTTT	CASSSLGQGGKLFF
.	TRBD2	TRBV7-2	TRBJ2-1	TGTGCCAGCAGCGCCCAGCGGGGGGGCTACAATGAGCAGTTCTTC	CASSAQRGGYNEQFF
.	.	TRBV4-3	TRBJ2-3	TGCGCCAGCAGCACTACGAGTAGCACAGATACGCAGTATTTT	CASSTTSSTDTQYF
many	.	TRBV6-5	TRBJ2-3	TGTGCCAGCAGTGAGGCAGATACGCAGTATTTT	CASSEADTQYF
many	.	TRBV4-3	TRBJ2-2	TGCGCCAGCAGCCAAGATTCGGCGAGGCAGGGAGATTTCCTAACCACCGGGGAGCTGTTTTTT	CASSQDSARQGDFLTTGELFF
.	.	TRBV5-1	TRBJ1-2	TGCGCCAGCAGCTGGGGGGATACCCCTTATGGCTACACCTTC	CASSWGDTPYGYTF
few	.	TRBV6-2/TRBV6-3	TRBJ2-2	TGTGCCAGCTTATGGGGCCGCGGGGAGCTGTTTTTT	CASLWGRGELFF
.	.	TRBV5-5	TRBJ2-1	TGTGCCAGCAGCTCTGGGAGGCTAGCGAGATACAATGAGCAGTTCTTC	CASSSGRLARYNEQFF
many	.	TRBV6-5	TRBJ1-2	TGTGCCAGCCGGGACACCTATGGCTACACCTTC	CASRDTYGYTF
.	TRBD2	TRBV7-2	TRBJ2-3	TGTGCCAGCAGCTTACCCGGACTAGCGGGGGCTAGCACAGATACGCAGTATTTT	CASSLPGLAGASTDTQYF
many	TRBD2	TRBV19	TRBJ2-1	TGTGCCAGTACCATTGGGGGTAGCGGGGCCTCCTACAATGAGCAGTTCTTC	CASTIGGSGASYNEQFF
few	.	TRBV4-3	TRBJ2-7	TGCGCCAGCAGCCAAGAAGGCCAGACTTTCTACGAGCAGTACTTC	CASSQEGQTFYEQYF
.	.	TRBV12-3/TRBV12-4	TRBJ2-6	TGTGCCAGCAGTTTACAGGGGGGCCGCTCTGGGGCCAACGTCCTGACTTTC	CASSLQGGRSGANVLTF
.	.	TRBV3-1	TRBJ2-7	TGTGCCAGCAGCCAAGTGCCAGCGGGCTCCTACGAGCAGTACTTC	CASSQVPAGSYEQYF
.	TRBD2	TRBV4-1	TRBJ2-1	TGCGCCAGCAGCCAGATAGGACTAGCGGGGGGGCCTGAGCAGTTCTTC	CASSQIGLAGGPEQFF
few	.	TRBV7-3	TRBJ2-3	TGTGCCAGCACTCCGGGGGGCGAGAAAGATACGCAGTATTTT	CASTPGGEKDTQYF
few	.	TRBV12-3/TRBV12-4	TRBJ1-2	TGTGCCAGCAGTGGGATCTATGGCTACACCTTC	CASSGIYGYTF
.	.	TRBV5-1	TRBJ2-7	TGCGCCAGCAGCTTTTCACCAGGGGGGTTTACATCCTACGAGCAGTACTTC	CASSFSPGGFTSYEQYF
.	TRBD1	TRBV6-5	TRBJ1-5	TGTGCCAGCAGTCCCCTGGGACAGCTCAACGATCAGCCCCAGCATTTT	CASSPLGQLNDQPQHF
.	.	TRBV2	TRBJ2-2	TGTGCCAGCGTTGAAGGGGGGAGGACCGGGGAGCTGTTTTTT	CASVEGGRTGELFF
.	.	TRBV6-6	TRBJ2-2	TGTGCCAGCAGTTACTCGAGGAGGGGGGCCCAGAACACCGGGGAGCTGTTTTTT	CASSYSRRGAQNTGELFF
few	.	TRBV20-1	TRBJ1-2	TGCAGTGCTAGCGGGGGGTATGGCTACACCTTC	CSASGGYGYTF
few	TRBD1	TRBV6-2/TRBV6-3	TRBJ2-1	TGTGCCAGCAGTTTGACAGGGTCGCCCTACAATGAGCAGTTCTTC	CASSLTGSPYNEQFF
few	.	TRBV7-2	TRBJ2-5	TGTGCCAGCAGCTTCCGGGACGGAAGAGAGACCCAGTACTTC	CASSFRDGRETQYF
.	TRBD1	TRBV7-6	TRBJ2-7	TGTGCCAGCAGCTCGGACAGGAGGTACGAGCAGTACTTC	CASSSDRRYEQYF
.	.	TRBV7-7	TRBJ2-1	TGTGCCAGCAGCTTGTCTGGCGGACCCTCCTACAATGAGCAGTTCTTC	CASSLSGGPSYNEQFF
.	.	TRBV7-2	TRBJ1-6	TGTGCCAGCAGCCCCGGGGTTCGTTTGGGACCCCTCCACTTT	CASSPGVRLGPLHF
few	.	TRBV2	TRBJ2-5	TGTGCCAGCAGGGGGCCGCAGCAAGAGACCCAGTACTTC	CASRGPQQETQYF
.	.	TRBV24-1	TRBJ2-2	TGTGCCACCAGTGATAACATAAACACCGGGGAGCTGTTTTTT	CATSDNINTGELFF
.	TRBD1	TRBV9	TRBJ2-2	TGTGCCAGCAGCCCGCGACAGGGAGCTTACACCGGGGAGCTGTTTTTT	CASSPRQGAYTGELFF
many	.	TRBV12-3/TRBV12-4	TRBJ2-1	TGTGCCTGTCCTTCCCCCGGGGACAATGAGCAGTTCTTC	CACPSPGDNEQFF
.	TRBD2	TRBV12-3/TRBV12-4	TRBJ2-3	TGTGCCAGCACCGAACTAGCGGGGGGCTATACGCAGTATTTT	CASTELAGGYTQYF
.	.	TRBV6-2/TRBV6-3	TRBJ2-7	TGTGCCAGCAGAGGGGCCGAGCAGTACTTC	CASRGAEQYF
many	.	TRBV7-2	TRBJ1-5	TGTGCCAGCCAGGGGTACAATCAGCCCCAGCATTTT	CASQGYNQPQHF
few	TRBD2	TRBV20-1	TRBJ2-5	TGCAGTGCGCGAGGACTAGCGGAGGAAGAGACCCAGTACTTC	CSARGLAEEETQYF
few	.	TRBV6-4	TRBJ2-3	TGTGCCAGCAGTGAGTTTGGAGCTAGCACAGATACGCAGTATTTT	CASSEFGASTDTQYF
many	.	TRBV12-3/TRBV12-4	TRBJ2-3	TGTGCCAGCACCAAAGGCAGGGTCACAGATACGCAGTATTTT	CASTKGRVTDTQYF
many	.	TRBV2	TRBJ1-2	TGTGCCAGCAGTGAGAATGGTTATGGCTACACCTTC	CASSENGYGYTF
.	.	TRBV19	TRBJ2-3	TGTGCCAGTAGTATAGCCCCAGGGGCGACTGACACAGATACGCAGTATTTT	CASSIAPGATDTDTQYF